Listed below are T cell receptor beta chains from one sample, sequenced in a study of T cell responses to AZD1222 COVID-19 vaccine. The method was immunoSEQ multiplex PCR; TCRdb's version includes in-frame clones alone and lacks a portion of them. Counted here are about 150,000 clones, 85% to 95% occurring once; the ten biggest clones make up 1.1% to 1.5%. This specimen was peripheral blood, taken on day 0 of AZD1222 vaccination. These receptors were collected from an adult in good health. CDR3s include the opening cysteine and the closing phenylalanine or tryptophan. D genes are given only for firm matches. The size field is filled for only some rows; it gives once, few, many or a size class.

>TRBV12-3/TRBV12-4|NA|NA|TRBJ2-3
TGTGCCAGCCCGTTCAACACAGATACGCAGTATTTT
CASPFNTDTQYF
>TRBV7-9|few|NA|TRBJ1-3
TGTGCCAGCAGCCTAGGAGCCTCCTCTGGAAACACCATATATTTT
CASSLGASSGNTIYF
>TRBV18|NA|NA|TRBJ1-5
TGTGCCAGCTCACCACAAGCGTCAGAACAGCCCCAGCATTTT
CASSPQASEQPQHF
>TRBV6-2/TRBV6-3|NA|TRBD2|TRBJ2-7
TGTGCCAGCAGTTACGGCGCGGGGGGTGGCTACGAGCAGTACTTC
CASSYGAGGGYEQYF
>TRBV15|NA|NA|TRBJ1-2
TGTGCCACCAGCGGGACGGGCAGTCGATCACCCGGAGCTAACTATGGCTACACCTTC
CATSGTGSRSPGANYGYTF
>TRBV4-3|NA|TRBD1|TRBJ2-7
TGCGCCAGCAGCCAAGACTCACAGGGGAGCTACGAGCAGTACTTC
CASSQDSQGSYEQYF
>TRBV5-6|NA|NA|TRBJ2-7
TGTGCCAGCAGCGGAGTATCCTACGAGCAGTACTTC
CASSGVSYEQYF
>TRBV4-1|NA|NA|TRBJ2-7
TGCGCCAGCAGCCAAGATTCCCCGACTATACCCTCCTACGAGCAGTACTTC
CASSQDSPTIPSYEQYF
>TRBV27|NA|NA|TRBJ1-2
TGTGCCAGCAGTTCCTTAAGAGGAGGCTACACCTTC
CASSSLRGGYTF
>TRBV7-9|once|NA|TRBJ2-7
TGTGCCAGCAGCTCCCGGGCTACTTACGAGCAGTACTTC
CASSSRATYEQYF
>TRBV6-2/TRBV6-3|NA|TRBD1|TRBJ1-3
TGTGCCAGCAGTTCGGGACAGGGGAATGGAAACACCATATATTTT
CASSSGQGNGNTIYF
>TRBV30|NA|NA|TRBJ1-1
TGTGCCTGGACGCCGGGACACTCGAACACTGAAGCTTTCTTT
CAWTPGHSNTEAFF
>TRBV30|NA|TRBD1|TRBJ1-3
TGTGCCTCTGGACAGGGAGGCTCGGGAAACACCATATATTTT
CASGQGGSGNTIYF
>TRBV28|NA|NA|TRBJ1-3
TGTGCCAGCAGTTTGGGGCCGGCGGAAGGAAACACCATATATTTT
CASSLGPAEGNTIYF
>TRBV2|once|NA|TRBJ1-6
TGTGCCAGCAGGCTCACAGGGTCACCCCTCCACTTT
CASRLTGSPLHF
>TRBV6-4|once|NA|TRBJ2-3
TGTGCCAGCAGTGAGGGACCGGGACGAGGGACGCAGTATTTT
CASSEGPGRGTQYF
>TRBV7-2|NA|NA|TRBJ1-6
TGTGCCAGCAGCTCCAGCCATAATTCACCCCTCCACTTT
CASSSSHNSPLHF
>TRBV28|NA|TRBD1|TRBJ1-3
TGTGCCAGCAGTCCAATCGACAGGGATGGAAACACCATATATTTT
CASSPIDRDGNTIYF
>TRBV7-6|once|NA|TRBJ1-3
TGTGCCAGCAGCTTAGCCTGGGGTCGCTCTGGAAACACCATATATTTT
CASSLAWGRSGNTIYF
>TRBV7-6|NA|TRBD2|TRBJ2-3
TGTGCCAGCAGCTCGAGACTAGCGGGGGAATCTAGCACAGATACGCAGTATTTT
CASSSRLAGESSTDTQYF
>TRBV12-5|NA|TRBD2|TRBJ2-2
TGTGCTAGTGGTCCCCTTTCGGGGGGGCGTACCGGGGAGCTGTTTTTT
CASGPLSGGRTGELFF
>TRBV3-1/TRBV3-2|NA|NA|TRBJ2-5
TGTGCCAGCAGCCTCAGGGGCCAAGAGACCCAGTACTTC
CASSLRGQETQYF
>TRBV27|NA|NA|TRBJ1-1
TGTGCCAGCAGTTTGTTAGAAGGGTTGGAAGCTTTCTTT
CASSLLEGLEAFF
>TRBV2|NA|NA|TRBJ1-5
TGTGCCAGCAGTGAAGCGGCGGGTTGGGGCAATCAGCCCCAGCATTTT
CASSEAAGWGNQPQHF
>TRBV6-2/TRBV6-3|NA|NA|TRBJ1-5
TGTGCCAGCAGTTATGAAGGGGGTCGGCGCAATCAGCCCCAGCATTTT
CASSYEGGRRNQPQHF
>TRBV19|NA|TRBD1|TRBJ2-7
TGTGCCAGTAGTATCGGACAGGGGCCTAACCAGCAGTACTTC
CASSIGQGPNQQYF
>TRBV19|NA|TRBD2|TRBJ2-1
TGTGCCAGTAGTATAGATCGGGGGACTAGCGGGAGGCTTAATGAGCAGTTCTTC
CASSIDRGTSGRLNEQFF
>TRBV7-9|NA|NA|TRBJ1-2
TGTGCCAGCAGTCGTGATCCTGGATATGGCTACACCTTC
CASSRDPGYGYTF
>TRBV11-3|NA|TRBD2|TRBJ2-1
TGTGCCAGCAGCTCCGGGGGGACTAGCGGGAACTACAATGAGCAGTTCTTC
CASSSGGTSGNYNEQFF